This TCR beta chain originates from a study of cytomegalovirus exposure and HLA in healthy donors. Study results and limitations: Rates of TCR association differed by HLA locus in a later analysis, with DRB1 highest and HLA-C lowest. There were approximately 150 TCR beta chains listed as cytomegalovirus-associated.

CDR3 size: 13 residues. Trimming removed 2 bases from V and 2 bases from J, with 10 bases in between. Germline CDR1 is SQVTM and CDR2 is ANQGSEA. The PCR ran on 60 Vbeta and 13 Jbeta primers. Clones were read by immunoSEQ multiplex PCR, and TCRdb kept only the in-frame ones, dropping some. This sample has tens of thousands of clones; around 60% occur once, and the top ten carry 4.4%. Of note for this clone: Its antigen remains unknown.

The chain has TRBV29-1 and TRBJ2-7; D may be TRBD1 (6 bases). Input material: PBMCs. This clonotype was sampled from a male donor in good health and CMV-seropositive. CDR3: CSVETRGPYEQYF. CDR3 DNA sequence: TGCAGCGTTGAAACCAGGGGACCCTACGAGCAGTACTTC.